Listed below are T cell receptor beta chains from one sample, sequenced in a study of T cell repertoires in cytomegalovirus infection. MiXCR, applied by TCRdb to the reads, yields one record per CDR3 protein. The sample has about 220,000 distinct CDR3 sequences, approximately 40% seen once; the top ten hold 55% to 60%. No antigen is known for these receptors. Source: CD8+ T cells from cultured PBMCs, taken from culture after CMV antigen stimulation. These receptors all stem from a human donor in good health (CMV status not recorded). Some clones in this sample may be carry-over from other donors' samples. Both conserved end residues are trimmed from each CDR3.

>TRBJ2-7|TRBV27
ASSLGRPGSSYEQY
>TRBJ2-2|TRBV29-1
SVETSGSNTGELF
>TRBJ2-3|TRBV11-2
ASSSRTSGQDTQY
>TRBJ1-4|TRBV7-2
ASSRPGTQGVATNEKLF
>TRBJ2-3|TRBV12-3/TRBV12-4
ASSLEGAVTDTQY
>TRBJ2-4|TRBV29-1
SVEEGNIQY
>TRBJ2-7|TRBV4-2
ASSQIAGVVGNPNYEQY
>TRBJ1-1|TRBV14
ASSQVSGREAF
>TRBJ2-7|TRBV5-3
ASSPWAGGVYEQY
>TRBJ2-3|TRBV7-3
ASARQGRTTDTQY
>TRBJ2-7|TRBV5-1
ASSPPSRGFSYEQY
>TRBJ1-1|TRBV6-1
ASSQDRADTEAF
>TRBJ2-6|TRBV6-4
ASSEWSGANVLT
>TRBJ1-2|TRBV14
ASSRRAYQGDRDGYT
>TRBJ2-1|TRBV7-3
ASSATSGANEQF
>TRBJ1-1|TRBV27
ASSLEPTSNTEAF
>TRBJ2-7|TRBV27
ASTDWLYYEQY
>TRBJ2-5|TRBV7-8
ASSGRAARETQY
>TRBJ1-1|TRBV7-9
ASSWPRDVNTEAF
>TRBJ2-7|TRBV7-9
ASGGDSSYEQY
>TRBJ2-7|TRBV29-1
SVEGQGVTYEQY
>TRBJ2-7|TRBV5-6
ASKLAGERGGEQY
>TRBJ2-7|TRBV6-2/TRBV6-3
ASSYPLYEQY
>TRBJ2-3|TRBV6-5
ASSLLGGSDTQY
>TRBJ2-5|TRBV6-6
ASGVPEGQETQY